Listed below are T cell receptor beta chains from one sample, sequenced in a study of blood T cell repertoires in COVID-19. Profiled with immunoSEQ multiplex PCR; TCRdb holds only in-frame clones, not every one. The table has 90,000 to 120,000 clones, approximately 69% seen once. The sample consisted of peripheral blood. Receptors originate from an elderly man with acute or convalescent COVID-19. Each CDR3 is given with its conserved first and last residue. The D gene is left open where the match is weak. Size is stated for part of the rows, as once, few or many counts, or as a class when the clone is expanded.

CDR3 length,clone size,V gene,D gene,J gene,CDR3 protein,CDR3 DNA
11,-,TRBV12-3/TRBV12-4,-,TRBJ1-3,CAWGHGNTIYF,TGTGCCTGGGGGCACGGAAACACCATATATTTT
13,-,TRBV28,TRBD1,TRBJ1-2,CASIATGPYGYTF,TGTGCCAGCATAGCGACAGGGCCCTATGGCTACACCTTC
15,-,TRBV29-1,TRBD1,TRBJ2-7,CSVLFRDRASYEQYF,TGCAGCGTCCTCTTCCGGGACAGGGCCTCCTACGAGCAGTACTTC
13,few,TRBV7-7,-,TRBJ2-7,CASSRTARNEQYF,TGTGCCAGCAGCCGGACAGCCAGGAACGAGCAGTACTTC
15,-,TRBV15,TRBD1,TRBJ1-2,CATSRGGQGLYGYTF,TGTGCCACCAGCAGAGGGGGACAGGGTCTTTATGGCTACACCTTC
12,-,TRBV12-3/TRBV12-4,-,TRBJ2-2,CASSLVTGELFF,TGTGCCAGCAGTTTAGTAACCGGGGAGCTGTTTTTT
17,-,TRBV4-2,TRBD2,TRBJ2-2,CASSQEGTGLAAGELFF,TGTGCCAGCAGCCAAGAAGGCACCGGACTAGCCGCCGGGGAGCTGTTTTTT
13,-,TRBV5-1,-,TRBJ2-7,CASSPMTGPGQYF,TGCGCCAGCAGCCCGATGACAGGCCCGGGGCAGTACTTC
16,-,TRBV4-3,-,TRBJ1-4,CASSQGAYLGGEKLFF,TGCGCCAGCAGCCAGGGGGCCTACTTAGGGGGTGAAAAACTGTTTTTT
15,-,TRBV19,-,TRBJ1-5,CASSIRTRFDQPQHF,TGTGCCAGTAGTATCCGCACTCGTTTCGATCAGCCCCAGCATTTT
15,-,TRBV6-2/TRBV6-3,-,TRBJ1-3,CASSLTSLSGNTIYF,TGTGCCAGCAGCTTGACTTCGCTCTCTGGAAACACCATATATTTT